The rows below give T cell receptor beta chains drawn from one sample of a study of PD-L1 blockade in urothelial cancer. Profiled with immunoSEQ multiplex PCR; TCRdb holds only in-frame clones, not every one. The profile shows 130,000 or so clones, approximately 84% of them singletons. The sample consisted of PBMCs, taken around atezolizumab (anti-PD-L1) treatment. The source of these receptors is a man in his fifties or sixties with urothelial cancer. Each CDR3 is given without its conserved first and last residue. The order of the fields is CDR3 length, V gene, J gene, CDR3 protein.

13	TRBV6-5	TRBJ2-5	ASKGHQSTQETQY
13	TRBV28	TRBJ1-3	ASSLGRGSGNTIY
12	TRBV29-1	TRBJ2-3	SEGTGQLTDTQY
13	TRBV11-2	TRBJ1-5	ASSLRTGLDQPQH
13	TRBV7-9	TRBJ1-2	ASSLKAGGEYGYT
11	TRBV2	TRBJ1-5	ASSKSQAQPQH
12	TRBV10-3	TRBJ2-5	AISKQGPQETQY
9	TRBV6-6	TRBJ1-2	ASNREWGYT
13	TRBV30	TRBJ1-6	AWSVGGAHNSPLH
12	TRBV5-1	TRBJ2-2	ASSLGSANGELF
14	TRBV10-1	TRBJ2-7	ASSESLRVGSYEQY
14	TRBV7-9	TRBJ2-7	ASSLSPLAGKYEQY